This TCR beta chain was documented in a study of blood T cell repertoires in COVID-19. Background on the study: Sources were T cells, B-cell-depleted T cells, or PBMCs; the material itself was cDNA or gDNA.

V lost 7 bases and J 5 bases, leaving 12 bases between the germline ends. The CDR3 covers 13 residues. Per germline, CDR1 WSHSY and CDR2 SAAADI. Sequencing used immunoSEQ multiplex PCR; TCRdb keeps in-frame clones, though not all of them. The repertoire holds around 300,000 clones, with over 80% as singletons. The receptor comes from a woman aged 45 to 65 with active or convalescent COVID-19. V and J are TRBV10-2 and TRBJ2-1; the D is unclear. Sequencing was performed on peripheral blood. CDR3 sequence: CASTREVNNEQFF. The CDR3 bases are TGCGCCAGCACACGCGAAGTAAACAATGAGCAGTTCTTC.